This T cell receptor (beta chain) was sequenced in a study of cytomegalovirus exposure and HLA in healthy donors. It was with 60 Vbeta and 13 Jbeta primers that the PCR ran. Clones were sequenced by immunoSEQ multiplex PCR, and TCRdb holds only the in-frame ones, with some missing. The table lists some 100,000 clones, 62% of them singletons. General observations from the study: The study put about 180 TCR beta chains on its list as cytomegalovirus-associated.

The V gene's germline CDR1 is MNHNY and CDR2 SVGAGI (reference sequence). This CDR3 has 14 residues. V lost 7 bases and J 2 bases, leaving 12 bases between the germline ends. Concerning this clone itself: The antigen is undetermined.

The sequenced sample was PBMCs. The receptor's source is a young woman in good health and CMV-seropositive. This chain joins TRBV6-6 and TRBJ1-3; D gene ambiguous. The CDR3 DNA reads as TGTGCCAGCACCCTCAGTACTACTGGAAACACCATATATTTT. Protein product: CASTLSTTGNTIYF.